These 18 T cell receptor beta chains were sequenced from one sample in a study of glioma-infiltrating T cells. TCR alpha and beta CDR3 regions were amplified from RNA using iRepertoire nested multiplex PCR. TCRdb ran MiXCR on the multiplex PCR reads and lists one entry per CDR3 protein. The profile shows around 100,000 distinct CDR3 sequences, about 30% of them singletons. The source material was glioma tissue, nonneoplastic brain tissue, or PBMCs (not recorded which). These receptors originate from a human donor with low-grade glioma or glioblastoma, undergoing nonglioma brain surgery, or in good health (not recorded which).

The CDR3 reads CSAHRELGTQYF. The DNA of the CDR3 is TGCAGCGCCCACAGGGAATTGGGGACCCAGTACTTC. The V and J genes are TRBV29-1 and TRBJ2-5; tentative D call: TRBD1 (6 bases). Germline V gene sequence: CDR1 SQVTM, CDR2 ANQGSEA. Trimming stripped 7 bases from V and 7 bases from J, with 16 bases between. The CDR3 sequence is 12 residues long.

This clonotype was recorded many times. V gene TRBV6-6 combines with J gene TRBJ1-4; TRBD1 is a possible D gene (6 bases). Deletions cut 0 bases from V and 2 bases from J, with 7 bases between. The CDR3 has 15 residues. From germline, CDR1 is MNHNY and CDR2 SVGAGI (reference sequence). The CDR3 reads CASSYSGHTNEKLFF. In nucleotides, the CDR3 is TGTGCCAGCAGTTACTCGGGACACACTAATGAAAAACTGTTTTTT.

In this sample, this clonotype turned up many times. V and J are TRBV10-3 and TRBJ2-2; possibly TRBD1 for D (6 bases). CDR1 ENHRY and CDR2 SYGVKD come from the germline V gene. The CDR3 covers 17 residues. The ends were cut back, 3 bases at V and 3 bases at J, with 17 bases in the middle. The CDR3 here is CAISDLAGTSYTGELFF. The CDR3 nucleotides read TGTGCCATCAGTGACCTTGCCGGGACATCCTACACCGGGGAGCTGTTTTTT.

To note about this clonotype: With a much larger clone just one base away, this may be a read error. This rearrangement joins TRBV3-1 to TRBJ2-7; D remains unclear. Judging by the DNA end, TRBJ1-2 fits better; the J call may be wrong. This CDR3 spans 13 amino acids. CDR1 and CDR2 (germline): LGHDT, YNNKEL (reference sequence). This CDR3 reads CASSHADVYGYTF. DNA of the CDR3: TGTGCCAGCAGCCATGCAGATGTCTATGGCTACACCTTC.

Of note for this clonotype: This may arise from a read error, as a much more abundant clone is one base away. The chain joins TRBV6-4 to TRBJ1-2, with D maybe TRBD1 (6 bases). CDR3 length: 13 amino acids. Germline V gene data show CDR1 as MRHNA and CDR2 as SNTAGT. The V and J ends lost 6 bases and 5 bases respectively, with 13 bases between them. CDR3 region: CASRRTAGYGYTF. The CDR3 nucleotides read TGTGCCAGCAGGCGGACAGCGGGTTATGGCTACACCTTC.

This clonotype occurred many times. The CDR3 nucleotides read TGTGCCACCAGCAGAGGGGGAGCGGGGGCCGGGGAGACCCAGTACTTC. Translated: CATSRGGAGAGETQYF. V is TRBV15 and J is TRBJ2-5; 8 positions match TRBD2. With V trimmed by 1 base and J by 5 bases, 9 bases remained unmatched. Per germline, CDR1 LNHNV and CDR2 YYDKDF (reference sequence). This CDR3 spans 16 amino acids. The whole variable domain, remainder taken from reference TRBV15 and TRBJ2-5, is DAMVIQNPRYQVTQFGKPVTLSCSQTLNHNVMYWYQQKSSQAPKLLFHYYDKDFNNEADTPDNFQSRRPNTSFCFLDIRSPGLGDTAMYLCATSRGGAGAGETQYFGPGTRLLVL.

As for this clonotype: A read error may be the cause here, since a much bigger clone is one base away. This chain links TRBV12-3 or TRBV12-4 with TRBJ2-3; D perhaps matches TRBD2 (6 bases). The CDR3 is 16 amino acids. In DNA, the CDR3 is TGTGCCCGCAGTACCTGGCCGGAGGGTTTAGCAGATACGCAGTATTTT. Protein sequence: CARSTWPEGLADTQYF.

This sequence joins TRBV20-1 and TRBJ1-5; D unclear. Germline-derived CDR1 and CDR2 are DFQATT and SNEGSKA (reference sequence). V dropped 0 bases and J dropped 9 bases, with 18 bases sitting between them. CDR3 size: 15 residues. As DNA, the CDR3 is TGCAGTGCTAGAGATTCAGTCAGTAGGGAGCGGCCCCAGCATTTT. It specifies CSARDSVSRERPQHF.

This clonotype has at least ten counts. The chain recombines TRBV20-1 with TRBJ2-2, with a possible D match to TRBD2 (7 bases). Germline CDR1 DFQATT, CDR2 SNEGSKA (reference sequence). The CDR3 consists of 15 residues. V lost 2 bases to trimming and J lost 5 bases, with 15 bases between them. CDR3 region: CSARRGGVGTGELFF. CDR3 bases: TGCAGTGCTAGAAGAGGGGGGGTAGGAACCGGGGAGCTGTTTTTT.

As regards this clonotype: Because the CDR3 is missing its conserved closing phenylalanine or tryptophan, this is likely a read error. The chain is built from TRBV7-9 and TRBJ2-4, with 9 positions matching TRBD1. The CDR3 has 16 residues. Germline assignment: CDR1 SEHNR and CDR2 FQNEAQ (reference sequence). The CDR3 region is CASRLGTGMFKNIQYL. DNA for the CDR3: TGTGCCAGCAGATTAGGGACAGGGATGTTTAAAAACATTCAGTACCTC.

About this clonotype itself: It may be a read error: a sequence one base away is much more abundant. The genes are TRBV28 and TRBJ2-3, with D unresolved. The CDR3 contains 16 residues. Germline V gives CDR1 MDHEN, CDR2 SYDVKM. V shed 7 bases and J shed 2 bases, with 19 bases lying between them. The CDR3 region is CASTAWVGLNTDTQYF. The CDR3 DNA sequence: TGTGCCAGCACCGCGTGGGTGGGCCTTAACACAGATACGCAGTATTTT.

This clonotype was recorded a few times. The V gene is TRBV5-1, the J gene TRBJ2-5; a weak D match, TRBD2 (6 bases). Per the germline V gene, CDR1 is SGHRS and CDR2 is YFSETQ. The germline V and J ends were trimmed by 6 bases and 5 bases, with 17 bases remaining between them. This CDR3 is built from 14 residues. CDR3: CASTLSLATETQYF. CDR3 DNA sequence: TGCGCCAGCACCCTGAGTCTAGCGACCGAGACCCAGTACTTC.

The rearrangement links TRBV2 to TRBJ2-7; D is uncertain. CDR3 length equals 12 residues. V was clipped by 5 bases and J by 2 bases, with 7 bases between them. Germline CDR1 is SNHLY and CDR2 is FYNNEI. DNA of the CDR3: TGTGCCAGCAGTAGCAGTGCCTACGAGCAGTACTTC. Amino acids: CASSSSAYEQYF.

This sequence joins TRBV7-9 and TRBJ2-7; a possible D gene is TRBD1 (7 bases). V was clipped by 5 bases and J by 9 bases, with 29 bases between them. The germline CDR1 and CDR2 sequences are SEHNR and FQNEAQ (reference sequence). There are 17 residues in the CDR3. The CDR3 region has the DNA TGTGCCAGCAGCCTCCCCCTCCAGGGGGGAAATTTCCACGTGCAGTACTTC. Its protein product is CASSLPLQGGNFHVQYF. Filled out from reference TRBV7-9 and TRBJ2-7, the complete variable domain reads DTGVSQNPRHKITKRGQNVTFRCDPISEHNRLYWYRQTLGQGPEFLTYFQNEAQLEKSRLLSDRFSAERPKGSFSTLEIQRTEQGDSAMYLCASSLPLQGGNFHVQYFGPGTRLTVT.

The gene calls are TRBV29-1 and TRBJ2-2; the match to TRBD1 covers 8 bases. Trimming at V came to 4 bases and at J to 5 bases, leaving 12 bases not matched to a gene. CDR1 and CDR2 (germline): SQVTM, ANQGSEA. The CDR3 has 16 residues. CDR3 protein: CSVGDRTQRKTGELFF. As DNA, the CDR3 is TGCAGCGTTGGGGACAGGACCCAACGGAAAACCGGGGAGCTGTTTTTT.

This clonotype was picked up many times. The chain links TRBV6-6 to TRBJ2-1, with TRBD1 as a possible D gene (6 bases). The CDR3 length is 15 residues. Germline V gene data show CDR1 as MNHNY and CDR2 as SVGAGI (reference sequence). Trimming left V 0 bases short and J 8 bases short, with 14 bases between. DNA for the CDR3: TGTGCCAGCAGTTACTCGGGTAGGGGGTACGATGAGCAGTTCTTC. This gives the protein CASSYSGRGYDEQFF.

This clonotype appeared many times. The rearrangement links TRBV7-9 to TRBJ1-1; possible D gene TRBD1, 5 bases. Trimming removed 4 bases from V and 6 bases from J, with 15 bases in between. Germline CDR1 is SEHNR and CDR2 is FQNEAQ (reference sequence). This CDR3 contains 14 residues. The CDR3 loop is CASSSTGVSAEAFF. As DNA, the CDR3 is TGTGCCAGCAGCTCGACGGGGGTTAGCGCTGAAGCTTTCTTT.

The chain joins TRBV19 to TRBJ2-1; D unresolved. The CDR3 contains 13 residues. Trimming stripped 8 bases from V and 5 bases from J, with 13 bases between. The germline V gene has CDR1 LNHDA and CDR2 SQIVND (reference sequence). CDR3: CASARKQDNEQFF. CDR3 bases: TGTGCCAGTGCCCGGAAGCAGGACAATGAGCAGTTCTTC.